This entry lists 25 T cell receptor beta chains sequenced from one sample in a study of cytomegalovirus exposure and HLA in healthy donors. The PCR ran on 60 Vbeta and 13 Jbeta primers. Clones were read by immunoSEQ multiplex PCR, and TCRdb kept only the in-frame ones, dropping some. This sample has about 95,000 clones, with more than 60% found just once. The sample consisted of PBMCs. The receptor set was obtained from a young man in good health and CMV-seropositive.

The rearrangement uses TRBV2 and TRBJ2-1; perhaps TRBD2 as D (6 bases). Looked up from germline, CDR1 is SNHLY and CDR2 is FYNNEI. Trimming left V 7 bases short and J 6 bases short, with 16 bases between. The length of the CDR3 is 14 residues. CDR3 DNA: TGTGCCAGCATGCGGGGAGGTAGAGGCAATGAGCAGTTCTTC. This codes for CASMRGGRGNEQFF.

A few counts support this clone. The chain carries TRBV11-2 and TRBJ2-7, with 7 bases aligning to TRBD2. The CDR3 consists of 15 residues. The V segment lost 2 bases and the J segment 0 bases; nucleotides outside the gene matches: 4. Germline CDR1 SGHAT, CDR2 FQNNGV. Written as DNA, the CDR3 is TGTGCCAGCAGCTTATACGGGGGGAGCTCCTACGAGCAGTACTTC. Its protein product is CASSLYGGSSYEQYF. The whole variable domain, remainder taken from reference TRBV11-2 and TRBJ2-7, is EAGVAQSPRYKIIEKRQSVAFWCNPISGHATLYWYQQILGQGPKLLIQFQNNGVVDDSQLPKDRFSAERLKGVDSTLKIQPAKLEDSAVYLCASSLYGGSSYEQYFGPGTRLTVT.

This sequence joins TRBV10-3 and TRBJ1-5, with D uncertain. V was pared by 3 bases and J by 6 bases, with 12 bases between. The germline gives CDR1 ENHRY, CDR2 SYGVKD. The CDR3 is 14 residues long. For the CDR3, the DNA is TGTGCCATCAGTGATGACACTCGGGGTCAGCCCCAGCATTTT. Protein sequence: CAISDDTRGQPQHF.

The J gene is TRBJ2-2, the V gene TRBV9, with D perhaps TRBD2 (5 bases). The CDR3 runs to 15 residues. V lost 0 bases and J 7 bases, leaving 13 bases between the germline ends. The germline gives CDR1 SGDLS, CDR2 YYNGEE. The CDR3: CASSVVPSGGGELFF. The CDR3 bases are TGTGCCAGCAGCGTAGTGCCCTCCGGAGGCGGGGAGCTGTTTTTT. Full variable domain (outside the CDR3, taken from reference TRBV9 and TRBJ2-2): DSGVTQTPKHLITATGQRVTLRCSPRSGDLSVYWYQQSLDQGLQFLIQYYNGEERAKGNILERFSAQQFPDLHSELNLSSLELGDSALYFCASSVVPSGGGELFFGEGSRLTVL.

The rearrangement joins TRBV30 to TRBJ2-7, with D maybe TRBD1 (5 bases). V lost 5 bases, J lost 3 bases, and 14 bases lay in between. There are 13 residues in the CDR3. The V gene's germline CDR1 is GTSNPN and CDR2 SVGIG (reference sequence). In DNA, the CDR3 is TGTGCCTGGGCCGCTGATACAGGCTACGAGCAGTACTTC. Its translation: CAWAADTGYEQYF.

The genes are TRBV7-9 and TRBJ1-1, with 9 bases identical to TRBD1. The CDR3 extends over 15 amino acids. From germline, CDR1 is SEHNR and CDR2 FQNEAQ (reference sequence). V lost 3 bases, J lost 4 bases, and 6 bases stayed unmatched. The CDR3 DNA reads TGTGCCAGCAGCTTGACTACAGGGGGCGGCACTGAAGCTTTCTTT. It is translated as CASSLTTGGGTEAFF.

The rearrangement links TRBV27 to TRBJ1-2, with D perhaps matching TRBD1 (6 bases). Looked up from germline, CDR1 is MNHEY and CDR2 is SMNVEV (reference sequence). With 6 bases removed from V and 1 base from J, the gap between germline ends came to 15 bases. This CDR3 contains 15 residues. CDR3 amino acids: CASSPGTSRNYGYTF. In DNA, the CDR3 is TGTGCCAGCAGCCCCGGGACATCACGTAACTATGGCTACACCTTC.

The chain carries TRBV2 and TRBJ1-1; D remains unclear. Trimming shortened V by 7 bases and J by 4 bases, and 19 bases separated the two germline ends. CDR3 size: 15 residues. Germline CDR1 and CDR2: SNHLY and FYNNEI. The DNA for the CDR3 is TGTGCCAGCATGATCGACGGTTATACGGGCACTGAAGCTTTCTTT. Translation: CASMIDGYTGTEAFF.

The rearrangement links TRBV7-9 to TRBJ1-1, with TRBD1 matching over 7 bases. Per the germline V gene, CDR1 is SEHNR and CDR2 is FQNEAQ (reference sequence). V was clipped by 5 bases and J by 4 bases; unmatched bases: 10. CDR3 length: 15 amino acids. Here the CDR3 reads CASSTTTGKGTEAFF. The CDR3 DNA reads TGTGCCAGCAGCACAACGACAGGGAAGGGCACTGAAGCTTTCTTT.

CDR3 protein: CAWLRVGAFF. The CDR3 bases are TGTGCCTGGCTCAGGGTCGGAGCTTTCTTT. The chain recombines TRBV30 with TRBJ1-1, with D possibly being TRBD1 (5 bases). CDR3 length equals 10 residues. Per the germline V gene, CDR1 is GTSNPN and CDR2 is SVGIG (reference sequence). Trimming removed 5 bases at V and 10 bases at J, with 11 bases between.

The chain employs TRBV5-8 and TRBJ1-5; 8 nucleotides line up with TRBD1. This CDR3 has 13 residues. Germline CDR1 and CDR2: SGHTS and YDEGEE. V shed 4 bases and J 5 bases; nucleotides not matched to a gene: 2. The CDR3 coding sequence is TGTGCCAGCAGCGGGACAGGCTATCAGCCCCAGCATTTT. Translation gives CASSGTGYQPQHF.

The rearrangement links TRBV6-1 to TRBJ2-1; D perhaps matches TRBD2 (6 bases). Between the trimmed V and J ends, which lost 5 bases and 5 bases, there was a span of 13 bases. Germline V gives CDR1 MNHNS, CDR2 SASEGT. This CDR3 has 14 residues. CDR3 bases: TGTGCCAGCAGTCAGTATCGGGAGAACAATGAGCAGTTCTTC. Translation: CASSQYRENNEQFF.

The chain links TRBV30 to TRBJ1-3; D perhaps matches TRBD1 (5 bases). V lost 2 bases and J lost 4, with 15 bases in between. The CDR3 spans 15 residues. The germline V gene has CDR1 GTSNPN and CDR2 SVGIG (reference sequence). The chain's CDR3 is CAWSPDWGVGNTIYF. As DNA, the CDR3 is TGTGCCTGGAGTCCGGACTGGGGGGTAGGAAACACCATATATTTT.

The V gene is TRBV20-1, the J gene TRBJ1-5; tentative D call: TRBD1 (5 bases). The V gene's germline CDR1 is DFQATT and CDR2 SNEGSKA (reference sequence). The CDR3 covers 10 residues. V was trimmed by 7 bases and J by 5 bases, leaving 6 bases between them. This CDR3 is CSGQHQPQHF. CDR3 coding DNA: TGCAGTGGACAGCATCAGCCCCAGCATTTT.

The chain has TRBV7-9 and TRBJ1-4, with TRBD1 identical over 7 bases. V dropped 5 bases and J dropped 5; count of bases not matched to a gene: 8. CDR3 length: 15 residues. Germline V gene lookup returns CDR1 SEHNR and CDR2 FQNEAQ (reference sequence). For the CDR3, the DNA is TGTGCCAGCAGCCCCAGACAGGGCGTAAATGAAAAACTGTTTTTT. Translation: CASSPRQGVNEKLFF.

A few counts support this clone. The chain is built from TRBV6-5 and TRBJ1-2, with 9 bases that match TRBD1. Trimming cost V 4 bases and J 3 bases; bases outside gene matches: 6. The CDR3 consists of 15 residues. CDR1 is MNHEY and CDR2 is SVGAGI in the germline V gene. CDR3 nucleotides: TGTGCCAGCAGTTCTTCCGGGACAGGGTACTATGGCTACACCTTC. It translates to CASSSSGTGYYGYTF.

CDR3 sequence (DNA): TGTGCCAGCAGTGTGGTGACAGCCCTGGAACCGAACACTGAAGCTTTCTTT. It specifies CASSVVTALEPNTEAFF. The V gene is TRBV2, the J gene TRBJ1-1, with a tentative D call TRBD1 (5 bases). Trimming left V 4 bases short and J 1 base short, with 19 bases between. Germline V gene data show CDR1 as SNHLY and CDR2 as FYNNEI. This CDR3 has 17 residues.

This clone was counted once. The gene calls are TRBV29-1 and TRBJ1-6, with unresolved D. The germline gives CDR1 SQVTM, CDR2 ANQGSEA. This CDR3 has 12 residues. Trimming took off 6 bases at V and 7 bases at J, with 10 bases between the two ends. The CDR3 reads CSVATDNSPLHF. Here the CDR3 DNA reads TGCAGCGTGGCAACAGACAATTCACCCCTCCACTTT.

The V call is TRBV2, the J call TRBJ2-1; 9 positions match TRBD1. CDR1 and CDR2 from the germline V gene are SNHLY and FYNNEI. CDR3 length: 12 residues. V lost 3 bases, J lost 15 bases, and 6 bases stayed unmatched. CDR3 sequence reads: CASSEGQGRRFF. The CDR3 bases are TGTGCCAGCAGTGAGGGACAGGGTCGCCGGTTCTTC.

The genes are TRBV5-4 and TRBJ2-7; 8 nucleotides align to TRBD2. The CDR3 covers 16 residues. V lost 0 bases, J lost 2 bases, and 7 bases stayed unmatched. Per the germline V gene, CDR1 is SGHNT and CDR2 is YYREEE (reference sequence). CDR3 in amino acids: CASSLASGGETYEQYF. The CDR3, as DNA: TGTGCCAGCAGCTTGGCGAGCGGGGGAGAAACCTACGAGCAGTACTTC.

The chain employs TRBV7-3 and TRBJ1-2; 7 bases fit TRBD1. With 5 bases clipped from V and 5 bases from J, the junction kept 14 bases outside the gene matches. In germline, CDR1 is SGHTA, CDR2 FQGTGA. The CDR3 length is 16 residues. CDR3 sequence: CASSLHAGRGVYGYTF. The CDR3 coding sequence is TGTGCCAGCAGCCTCCACGCGGGCAGGGGGGTATATGGCTACACCTTC.

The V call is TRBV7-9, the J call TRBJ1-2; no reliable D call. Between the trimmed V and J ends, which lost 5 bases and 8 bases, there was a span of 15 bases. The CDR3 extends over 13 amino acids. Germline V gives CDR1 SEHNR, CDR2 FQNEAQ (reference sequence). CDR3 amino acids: CASSGGSTGGYTF. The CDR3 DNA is TGTGCCAGCAGCGGCGGATCCACCGGGGGCTACACCTTC.

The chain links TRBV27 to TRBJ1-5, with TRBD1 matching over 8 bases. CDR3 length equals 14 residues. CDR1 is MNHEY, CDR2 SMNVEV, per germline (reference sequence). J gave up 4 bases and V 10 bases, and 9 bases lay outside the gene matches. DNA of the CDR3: TGTGCCACCCAAACAACAGGGGGTAATCAGCCCCAGCATTTT. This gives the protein CATQTTGGNQPQHF.

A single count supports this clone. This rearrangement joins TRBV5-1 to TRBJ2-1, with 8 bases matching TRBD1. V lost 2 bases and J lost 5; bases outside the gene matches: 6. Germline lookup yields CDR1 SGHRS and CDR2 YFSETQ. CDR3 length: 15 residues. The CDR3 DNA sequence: TGCGCCAGCAGCTTACAAGTGACAGGGGACAATGAGCAGTTCTTC. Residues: CASSLQVTGDNEQFF.

DNA of the CDR3: TGTGCCAGCAGTTCTGGTGGGGGAGGGACTGAAGCTTTCTTT. Amino acids: CASSSGGGGTEAFF. The V gene is TRBV7-9, the J gene TRBJ1-1; D is perhaps TRBD1 (5 bases). Trimming shortened V by 6 bases and J by 5 bases, and 16 bases separated the two germline ends. CDR3 length: 14 amino acids. Germline assignment: CDR1 SEHNR and CDR2 FQNEAQ (reference sequence).